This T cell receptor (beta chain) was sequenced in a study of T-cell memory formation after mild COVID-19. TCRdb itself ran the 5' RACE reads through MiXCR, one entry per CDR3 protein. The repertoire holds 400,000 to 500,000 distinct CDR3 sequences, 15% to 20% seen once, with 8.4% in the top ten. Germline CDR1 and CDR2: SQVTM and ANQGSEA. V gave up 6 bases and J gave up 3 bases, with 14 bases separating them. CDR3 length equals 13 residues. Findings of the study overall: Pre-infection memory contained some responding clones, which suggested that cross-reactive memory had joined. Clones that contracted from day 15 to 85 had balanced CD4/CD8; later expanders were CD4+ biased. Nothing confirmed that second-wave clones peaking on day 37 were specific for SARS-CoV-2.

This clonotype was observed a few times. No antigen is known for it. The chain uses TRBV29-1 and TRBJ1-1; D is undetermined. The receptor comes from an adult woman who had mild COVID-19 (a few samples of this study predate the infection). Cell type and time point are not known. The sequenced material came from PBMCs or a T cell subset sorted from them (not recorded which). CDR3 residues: CSVPDLSHTEAFF. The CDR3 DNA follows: TGCAGCGTCCCTGACTTGTCCCACACTGAAGCTTTCTTT.